The 14 T cell receptor beta chains given below trace back to one sample, sequenced in a study of monozygotic twins with inflammatory bowel disease. Reprocessing the 5' RACE reads, TCRdb reports a single entry for every CDR3 protein and omits DNA. The sample has 310,000 or so distinct CDR3 sequences; the top ten hold 2%. Sequenced material: blood. Every receptor here comes from a human donor with ulcerative colitis or Crohn's disease, or a healthy co-twin of an affected twin (not recorded which).

The J gene is TRBJ2-2, the V gene TRBV19. The CDR3 runs to 14 residues. The germline CDR1 and CDR2 sequences are LNHDA and SQIVND (reference sequence). The CDR3 loop reads CASSMDINTGELFF.

This rearrangement joins TRBV19 to TRBJ2-2; the D call from TCRdb, TRBD1, cannot be confirmed without DNA. CDR1 LNHDA and CDR2 SQIVND come from the germline V gene (reference sequence). The CDR3 runs to 14 residues. The CDR3 is CASRVTGSAGELFF. The full variable domain, completed using reference TRBV19 and TRBJ2-2, is DGGITQSPKYLFRKEGQNVTLSCEQNLNHDAMYWYRQDPGQGLRLIYYSQIVNDFQKGDIAEGYSVSREKKESFPLTVTSAQKNPTAFYLCASRVTGSAGELFFGEGSRLTVL.

V is TRBV28 and J is TRBJ1-2; TCRdb reports TRBD1, a call that lacks DNA to check it against. This CDR3 is 16 amino acids long. Germline loops: CDR1 MDHEN, CDR2 SYDVKM. CDR3 protein: CASSLLDRSYNYGYTF.

The rearrangement uses TRBV7-3 and TRBJ2-3; TCRdb calls TRBD2, which cannot be checked without DNA. Germline V gene data show CDR1 as SGHTA and CDR2 as FQGTGA. CDR3 size: 16 residues. CDR3 residues: CASSPRAGGYTDTQYF.

The gene calls are TRBV7-2 and TRBJ1-2; absent DNA, TCRdb's TRBD1 call cannot be checked. The CDR3 is 15 amino acids. Germline V CDR1 and CDR2: SGHTA, FQGNSA. CDR3 sequence: CASSVKTGETYGYTF.

The V gene is TRBV5-1, the J gene TRBJ2-1; the D call from TCRdb, TRBD2, cannot be confirmed without DNA. This CDR3 spans 18 amino acids. From germline, CDR1 is SGHRS and CDR2 YFSETQ. CDR3 amino acids: CASSLTRSGRAGSNEQFF. The whole variable domain, remainder taken from reference TRBV5-1 and TRBJ2-1, is KAGVTQTPRYLIKTRGQQVTLSCSPISGHRSVSWYQQTPGQGLQFLFEYFSETQRNKGNFPGRFSGRQFSNSRSEMNVSTLELGDSALYLCASSLTRSGRAGSNEQFFGPGTRLTVL.

V is TRBV12-3 or TRBV12-4 and J is TRBJ1-3; TCRdb outputs TRBD1, but without DNA this stays unchecked. The CDR3 covers 15 residues. This chain's CDR3 is CASSWGGGAGNTIYF.

The genes are TRBV7-9 and TRBJ2-2. CDR1 and CDR2 (germline): SEHNR, FQNEAQ (reference sequence). The CDR3 covers 15 residues. CDR3 protein: CASSHGPPNTGELFF.

The V gene is TRBV7-9, the J gene TRBJ1-1; TCRdb proposes TRBD1, but this gene call is untestable without DNA. Germline V gene lookup returns CDR1 SEHNR and CDR2 FQNEAQ (reference sequence). CDR3 length: 14 residues. CDR3 sequence: CASSLEGGVTEAFF.

V and J are TRBV10-2 and TRBJ2-2; there is no DNA to check the TCRdb D call of TRBD1. The CDR3 covers 16 residues. Germline CDR1 WSHSY, CDR2 SAAADI. The CDR3 reads CASSESSRAGTGELFF.

This CDR3 is CSARLGAYADTQYF. The chain uses TRBV20-1 and TRBJ2-3; the TRBD1 assignment by TCRdb is unverifiable without DNA. CDR3 length: 14 amino acids. Germline V lookup: CDR1 DFQATT, CDR2 SNEGSKA (reference sequence).

V and J are TRBV20-1 and TRBJ2-7; TCRdb reports TRBD1, a call that lacks DNA to check it against. The CDR3 contains 16 residues. The germline CDR1 and CDR2 sequences are DFQATT and SNEGSKA (reference sequence). The CDR3: CSASSRQGWMFDEQYF.

The J gene is TRBJ2-2, the V gene TRBV7-9; TCRdb designates TRBD1, a call that cannot be tested without DNA. This CDR3 has 15 amino acids. Germline V gene lookup returns CDR1 SEHNR and CDR2 FQNEAQ (reference sequence). The CDR3 loop reads CASSLPGQLTGELFF.

The chain couples TRBV18 to TRBJ2-7; TCRdb indicates TRBD1, and absent DNA this call remains unverified. This CDR3 has 15 residues. Germline-derived CDR1 and CDR2 are KGHSH and LQKENI. CDR3 residues: CASSRTGTGEDEQYF.